This T cell receptor (beta chain) was documented in a study of cytomegalovirus exposure and HLA in healthy donors. Study-wide findings and caveats: There were 160 or so TCR beta chains listed as cytomegalovirus-associated. Several V segments, TRBV6-2 and TRBV6-3 among them, could not be told apart and were dropped.

This clone has more than one count but fewer than ten. The target antigen is unknown. Primers included in the PCR were 60 Vbeta and 13 Jbeta primers. Sequencing was performed with immunoSEQ multiplex PCR; in TCRdb, only in-frame clones are kept and a portion is missing. The sample consists of 300,000 or so clones, 84% of them appearing once. Germline V CDR1 and CDR2: MNHEY, SVGAGI. V was shortened by 5 bases and J by 10 bases, with 18 bases between the two germline ends. The CDR3 length is 15 residues. The chain has TRBV6-5 and TRBJ1-6; tentatively, D is TRBD1 (6 bases). Source material: PBMCs. The receptor comes from a woman aged 40 to 50 in good health and CMV-seropositive. The CDR3 sequence is CASSAPGGLGSPLHF. Written as DNA, the CDR3 is TGTGCCAGCAGTGCCCCGGGGGGGCTGGGCTCACCCCTCCACTTT.